The present entry profiles one T cell receptor beta chain with its context. This clonotype was seen a single time. Its antigen is unknown. No much larger clone is present one base from it, and per-base qualities are unavailable. One read offers little support. Reading the label with the study, this specimen's treatment or condition is: in vitro stimulation with specific CMV peptide epitopes to enrich CMV-specific T cells. The germline ends are 22 bases apart after V is trimmed by 1 base and J by 4 bases. From its cysteine to its phenylalanine, the CDR3 spans 18 amino acids. Only CDR3 DNA remains: 54 bases, in frame from the first base. CDR1 SGHDN and CDR2 FVKESK were looked up in the germline V gene. The data belong to a study of T cell repertoires in cytomegalovirus infection (dated by TCRdb to about 2019). For context, the study as a whole: Alongside well-studied HLA-B-restricted epitopes, the peptide stimulations were aimed at recently identified HLA-C-restricted CMV epitopes, whose presentation resists viral immunomodulation. The HLA type of each donor mattered for the analysis, because public TCR beta signatures pointed to carriage of CMV infection along with the matching HLA type.

Sequenced on an Illumina HiSeq 1500. TCRdb reran the public reads through fastp at Q25 and MiXCR, keeping productive beta chains. Rows are combined by CDR3 protein, so each entry shows the most common genes and DNA. This sample holds about 830,000 distinct CDR3 sequences; around a third were observed only once. The top ten clones comprise around 12% of the sample. General conclusions and limits of the study: The ex vivo response was dominated by HLA-C-restricted CMV-specific TCR beta clonotypes, and the single most frequent clonotype in two of eight donors was supplied by these HLA-C-restricted clonotypes. Cumulative frequency of public TCR beta family members discriminated carriers of CMV infection plus the relevant HLA type in this cohort and an independent roughly 350-donor cohort.

The receptor chain draws on TRBV14 and TRBJ1-2, and TRBD1 may be the D gene, going by 5 matching bases. Specimen: cultured CD8+ T cells from PBMCs, collected from culture after CMV antigen stimulation. The TCR originated in a human donor in good health (CMV status not recorded). Some clones in this sample may be carry-over from other donors' samples. The nucleotide sequence reads TGTGCCAGCAGCCAAGCTTGGGGCAGGAGAACCCTAACCTATGGCTACACCTTC. Its translation reads: CASSQAWGRRTLTYGYTF.